The present entry profiles one TCR beta chain with its context. Its matching antigen is unknown. This sample was taken from a study of cytomegalovirus exposure and HLA in healthy donors. Points from the study as a whole: As was reported, the classifier diagnosed cytomegalovirus status with high specificity and sensitivity. According to a subsequent analysis, TCR clusters identified in the first cohort showed a tendency to co-occur across the approximately 110 validation repertoires. There were 150 or so TCR beta chains listed as cytomegalovirus-associated.

Germline V CDR1 and CDR2: SGHRS, YFSETQ. The CDR3 loop spans 15 amino acids. The V and J ends lost 0 bases and 0 bases respectively, with 9 bases between them. Sequencing was performed with immunoSEQ multiplex PCR; in TCRdb, only in-frame clones are kept and a portion is missing. The repertoire consists of 250,000 to 400,000 clones, with roughly 90% occurring once and the leading ten covering around 0.96%. The sample taken for sequencing was PBMCs. The clonotype was recovered from a man aged 25 to 40 in good health and CMV-seronegative. The chain links TRBV5-1 to TRBJ1-1; D might be TRBD1 (6 bases). The CDR3 reads CASSLGTGLNTEAFF. DNA of the CDR3: TGCGCCAGCAGCTTGGGTACAGGGCTGAACACTGAAGCTTTCTTT.